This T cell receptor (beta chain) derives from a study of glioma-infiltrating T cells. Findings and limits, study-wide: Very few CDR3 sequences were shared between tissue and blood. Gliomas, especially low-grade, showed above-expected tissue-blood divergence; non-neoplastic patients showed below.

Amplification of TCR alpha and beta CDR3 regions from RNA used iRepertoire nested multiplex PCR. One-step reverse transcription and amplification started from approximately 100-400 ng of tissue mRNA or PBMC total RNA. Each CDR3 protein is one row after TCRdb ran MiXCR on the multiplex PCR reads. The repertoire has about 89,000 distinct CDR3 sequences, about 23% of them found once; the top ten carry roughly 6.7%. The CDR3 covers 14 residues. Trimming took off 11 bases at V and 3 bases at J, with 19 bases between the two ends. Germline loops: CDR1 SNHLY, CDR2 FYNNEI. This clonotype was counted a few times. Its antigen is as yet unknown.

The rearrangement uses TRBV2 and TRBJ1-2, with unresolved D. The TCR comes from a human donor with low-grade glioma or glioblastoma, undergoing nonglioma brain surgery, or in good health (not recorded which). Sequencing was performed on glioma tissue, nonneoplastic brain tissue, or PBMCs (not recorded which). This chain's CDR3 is CARLRAGADYGYTF. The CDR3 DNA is TGTGCCCGACTACGGGCGGGCGCTGACTATGGCTACACCTTC.